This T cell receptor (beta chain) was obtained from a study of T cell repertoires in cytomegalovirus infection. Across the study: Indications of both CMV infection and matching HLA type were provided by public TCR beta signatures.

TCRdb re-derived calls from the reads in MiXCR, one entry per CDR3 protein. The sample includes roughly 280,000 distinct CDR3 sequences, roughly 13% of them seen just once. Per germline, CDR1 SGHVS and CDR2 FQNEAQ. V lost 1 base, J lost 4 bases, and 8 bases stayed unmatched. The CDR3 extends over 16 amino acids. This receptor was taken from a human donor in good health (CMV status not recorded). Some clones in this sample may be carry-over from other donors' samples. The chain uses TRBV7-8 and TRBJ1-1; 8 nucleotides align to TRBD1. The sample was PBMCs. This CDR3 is CASSLVGRQGITEAFF. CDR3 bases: TGTGCCAGCAGCTTAGTAGGGAGACAGGGGATCACTGAAGCTTTCTTT.